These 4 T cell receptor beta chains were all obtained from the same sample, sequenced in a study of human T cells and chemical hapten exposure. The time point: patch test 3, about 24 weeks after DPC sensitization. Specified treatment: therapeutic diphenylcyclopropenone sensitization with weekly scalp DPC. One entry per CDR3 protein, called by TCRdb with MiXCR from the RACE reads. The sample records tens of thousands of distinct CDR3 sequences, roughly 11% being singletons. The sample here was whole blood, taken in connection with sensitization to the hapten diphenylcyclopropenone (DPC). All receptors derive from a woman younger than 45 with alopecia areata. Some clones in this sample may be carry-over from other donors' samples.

The CDR3 spells CSVERLGEIQETQYF. Written as DNA, the CDR3 is TGCAGCGTTGAAAGACTGGGGGAGATCCAAGAGACCCAGTACTTC. The gene calls are TRBV29-1 and TRBJ2-5, with D perhaps TRBD1 or TRBD2 (5 bases each). Germline values: CDR1 SQVTM, CDR2 ANQGSEA. V was shortened by 2 bases and J by 1 base, with 14 bases between the two germline ends. This CDR3 is 15 amino acids long.

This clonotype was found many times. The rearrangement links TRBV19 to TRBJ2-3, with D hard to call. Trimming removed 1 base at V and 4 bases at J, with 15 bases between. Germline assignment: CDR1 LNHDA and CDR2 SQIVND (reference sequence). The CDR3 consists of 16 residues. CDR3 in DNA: TGTGCCAGTAGTATAGTTGGCTTCTCCGTCCCAGATACGCAGTATTTT. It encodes CASSIVGFSVPDTQYF.

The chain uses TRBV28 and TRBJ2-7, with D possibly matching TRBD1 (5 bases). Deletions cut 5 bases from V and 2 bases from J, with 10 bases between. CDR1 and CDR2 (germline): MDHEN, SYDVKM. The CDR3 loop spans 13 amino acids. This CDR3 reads CASSLGAPYEQYF. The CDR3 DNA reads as TGTGCCAGCAGTCTAGGGGCCCCCTACGAGCAGTACTTC.

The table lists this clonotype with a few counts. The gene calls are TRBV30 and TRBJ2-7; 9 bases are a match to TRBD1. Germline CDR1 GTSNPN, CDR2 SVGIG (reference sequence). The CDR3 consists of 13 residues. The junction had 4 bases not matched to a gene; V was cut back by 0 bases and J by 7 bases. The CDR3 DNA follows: TGTGCCTGGAGTGTACAGGGGGCTGGTGAGCAGTACTTC. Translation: CAWSVQGAGEQYF. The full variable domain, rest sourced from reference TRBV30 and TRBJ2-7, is SQTIHQWPATLVQPVGSPLSLECTVEGTSNPNLYWYRQAAGRGLQLLFYSVGIGQISSEVPQNLSASRPQDRQFILSSKKLLLSDSGFYLCAWSVQGAGEQYFGPGTRLTVT.